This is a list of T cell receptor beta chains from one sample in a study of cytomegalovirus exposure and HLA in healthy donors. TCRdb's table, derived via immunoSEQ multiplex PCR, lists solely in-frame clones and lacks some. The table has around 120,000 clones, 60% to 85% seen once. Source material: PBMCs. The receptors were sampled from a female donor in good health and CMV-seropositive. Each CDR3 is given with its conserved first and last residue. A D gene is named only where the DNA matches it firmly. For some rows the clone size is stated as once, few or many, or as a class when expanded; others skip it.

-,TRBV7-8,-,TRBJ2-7,TGTGCCAGCACTAACTCCCTGGGGGGAACCTACGAGCAGTACTTC,CASTNSLGGTYEQYF
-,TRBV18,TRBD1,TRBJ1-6,TGTGCCAGCTCACCAGGTCAGGGGGCAGACTCACCCCTCCACTTT,CASSPGQGADSPLHF
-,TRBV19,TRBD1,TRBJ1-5,TGTGCCAGTAGTATATCCGGACAGGGGGCGAGTAATCAGCCCCAGCATTTT,CASSISGQGASNQPQHF
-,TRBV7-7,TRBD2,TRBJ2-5,TGTGCTAGCAGCTTAGGAGGACTAGCGGGAGGCACGCAAGAGACCCAGTACTTC,CASSLGGLAGGTQETQYF
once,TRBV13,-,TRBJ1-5,TGTGCCAGCAGCTTAGGCGAAGCAAGACAGCCCCAGCATTTT,CASSLGEARQPQHF
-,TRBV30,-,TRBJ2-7,TGTGCCTGGAGTGTAAAGGTTGTAACGGGACAAATCTCCTACGAGCAGTACTTC,CAWSVKVVTGQISYEQYF
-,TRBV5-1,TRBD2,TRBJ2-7,TGCGCCAGCAGCGCGGGAGGGAACTACGAGCAGTACTTC,CASSAGGNYEQYF
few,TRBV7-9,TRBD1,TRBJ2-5,TGTGCCAGCAGCCCCCGGGACAGGGGGCGAACTCAAGAGACCCAGTACTTC,CASSPRDRGRTQETQYF
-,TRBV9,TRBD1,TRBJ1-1,TGTGCCAGCAGCGTAGCCGGGACAGCGAGTGAAGCTTTCTTT,CASSVAGTASEAFF
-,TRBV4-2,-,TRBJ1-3,TGTGCCAGCAGCCCTAGTGAAAGTTTCTCTGGAAACACCATATATTTT,CASSPSESFSGNTIYF
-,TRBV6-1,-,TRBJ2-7,TGTGCCAGCAATAAAGGGGAAGGCTACGAGCAGTACTTC,CASNKGEGYEQYF
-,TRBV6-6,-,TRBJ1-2,TGTGCCAGCAGTTACGGGGGCCACTATGGCTACACCTTC,CASSYGGHYGYTF
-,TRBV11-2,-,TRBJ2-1,TGTGCCAGCAGCTTAGGACAGTACAATGAGCAGTTCTTC,CASSLGQYNEQFF
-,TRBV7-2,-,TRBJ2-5,TGTGCCAGCAGCTCCAGGGGTCCGGGGGAGACCCAGTACTTC,CASSSRGPGETQYF
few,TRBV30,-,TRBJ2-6,TGTGCCTGGAGTGTCGGCTCTGGGGCCAACGTCCTGACTTTC,CAWSVGSGANVLTF
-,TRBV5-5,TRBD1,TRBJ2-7,TGTGCCAGCAGCTTGCACAGGACAGGGGGTTACGAGCAGTACTTC,CASSLHRTGGYEQYF